This is a list of T cell receptor beta chains from one sample in a study of siplizumab effects on memory and regulatory T cells. Sequencing used immunoSEQ multiplex PCR; TCRdb keeps in-frame clones, though not all of them. The sample shows about 50,000 clones, 93% of them seen only once. The sequenced sample consisted of CD8+ T cells sorted from blood. All receptors derive from a human donor in good health. Each CDR3 is given with its conserved first and last residue.

J,V,CDR3
TRBJ2-2,TRBV27,CASSLSGAGGPTGELFF
TRBJ2-1,TRBV6-4,CASSVGDEQFF
TRBJ1-2,TRBV30,CAWSVWQGIGYTF
TRBJ2-7,TRBV11-2,CASSSRDRFSYEQYF
TRBJ2-7,TRBV27,CASSLSLVRGDEQYF
TRBJ2-7,TRBV11-1,CASSTYEGAKDEQYF
TRBJ2-7,TRBV11-2,CASTPPIPSGEQYF
TRBJ2-1,TRBV28,CASSARGEQFF
TRBJ2-7,TRBV12-2,CASRLGRGRRDPYEQYF
TRBJ2-7,TRBV10-2,CASSEGTVYEQYF
TRBJ2-3,TRBV9,CASSLWATTDTQYF
TRBJ1-2,TRBV27,CASSSKRIPSWGYTF
TRBJ2-1,TRBV19,CASSREDNEQFF
TRBJ2-6,TRBV27,CATSHGAYFSGANVLTF
TRBJ2-1,TRBV9,CASSIRTSGNNEQFF
TRBJ2-7,TRBV7-8,CASSSLAGVRYEQYF
TRBJ2-5,TRBV5-4,CASSRGLAGVETQYF
TRBJ2-3,TRBV6-1,CASWPAATYTDTQYF
TRBJ2-1,TRBV7-9,CASSGAGQGAYNEQFF
TRBJ2-1,TRBV19,CASSPTSGLDSYNEQFF
TRBJ2-7,TRBV7-6,CASSLAGAYEQYF
TRBJ2-7,TRBV7-9,CASSSGPPPAYEQYF
TRBJ1-2,TRBV27,CASSLSEGRGYTF
TRBJ1-5,TRBV27,CASRPGTANQPQHF
TRBJ2-1,TRBV6-1,CASSEYLNNEQFF
TRBJ2-5,TRBV9,CASSVDISGGETQYF
TRBJ2-1,TRBV11-2,CASSLEHGTISYNEQFF
TRBJ1-2,TRBV5-6,CASTEINRGPLNGYTF
TRBJ1-5,TRBV4-1,CASSQDRGVYQPQHF
TRBJ2-7,TRBV6-1,CASSEGTDYEQYF
TRBJ2-3,TRBV15,CATSRDRATLGSTDTQYF
TRBJ2-7,TRBV18,CASSPGAGESYEQYF
TRBJ1-5,TRBV19,CASRDLTVINQPQHF
TRBJ2-1,TRBV9,CASSVATYNEQFF
TRBJ2-1,TRBV6-1,CASSEANQRLLAGGGNEQFF
TRBJ1-4,TRBV7-9,CASSGKGQGAEKLFF
TRBJ2-1,TRBV14,CASSQTGARRFF
TRBJ1-1,TRBV30,CAWSVRVTEAFF
TRBJ2-1,TRBV5-1,CASSSTGWLQFF
TRBJ2-5,TRBV27,CASSSGLNQETQYF
TRBJ2-3,TRBV28,CASSDPTDTQYF
TRBJ2-7,TRBV11-2,CASSLAGSPYEQYF
TRBJ2-1,TRBV11-2,CASSLDPTPYNEQFF
TRBJ2-1,TRBV5-3,CARSQRGQLPINEQFF
TRBJ2-7,TRBV27,CASRPTGGLYYEQYF
TRBJ2-7,TRBV9,CASSPTDINSYEQYF
TRBJ2-1,TRBV30,CAWTYPGMNEQFF
TRBJ2-1,TRBV7-2,CASNPRGGRALYNEQFF
TRBJ2-1,TRBV2,CAGRQGTYNEQFF